Below are 4 T cell receptor beta chains sequenced from a single sample in a study of tissue T cells after allogeneic stem cell transplantation. Here immunoSEQ multiplex PCR was the method, and the copy in TCRdb shows in-frame clones only, minus some. The sample shows about 1,800 clones, 35% to 45% of them seen only once. The time point denotes: mouse harvest day 14 after allogeneic transplant. The graft held 10^6 splenic CD5+ T cells and 10^7 T-cell-depleted bone marrow cells. The sequencing sample was made of gut tissue. The receptors come from a female BALB/c mouse given C57BL/6 T cells with graft-versus-host disease after an allogeneic hematopoietic cell transplant.

This clone has a handful of counts. The listed genes are named as in mouse. Coverage ceases 1 residue before the CDR3 finishes, and the germline J gene fills in the end. This chain joins TRBV19 and TRBJ1-1; D is ambiguous. With 4 bases removed from V and 3 bases from J, the gap between germline ends came to 4 bases. The CDR3 loop spans 11 amino acids. CDR1 and CDR2 (germline): FNHDT, SITEND (reference sequence). The covered CDR3 bases are TGTGCCAGCAGTTCATACACAGAAGTCTTC. Amino acids: CASSSYTEVF. The whole CDR3 is CASSSYTEVFF.

This clone came up a few times. Genes and germline come from the mouse. The DNA read from the CDR3 is TGTGCCAGCAACCGGGACTCTAAAGACACCCAGTAC. It yields the protein CASNRDSKDTQY. The whole CDR3 protein reads CASNRDSKDTQYF. This sequence joins TRBV12-2 and TRBJ2-5; maybe TRBD2 (6 bases). Read sequence stops 1 residue before the CDR3 end, and the germline J gene provides the missing end. V lost 6 bases, J lost 4 bases, and 13 bases lay in between. Germline V CDR1 and CDR2: SGHLS, HYDKME. The CDR3 loop spans 13 amino acids.

On this clone: The gene names here belong to mouse. Coverage ceases 1 residue before the CDR3 finishes, and the germline J gene fills in the end. This rearrangement joins TRBV16 to TRBJ2-7; D is possibly TRBD1 or TRBD2 (5 bases each). Germline V CDR1 and CDR2: SGHSA, FRNQAP. Trimming removed 4 bases at V and 1 base at J, with 5 bases between. The CDR3 spans 12 residues. Partial CDR3 DNA: TGTGCAAGCAGCTGGGGGTCCTATGAACAGTAC. As protein: CASSWGSYEQY. The whole CDR3 sequence reads CASSWGSYEQYF. The variable domain in full, completed from reference TRBV16 and TRBJ2-7, reads NAGVIQTPRHKVTGKGQEATLWCEPISGHSAVFWYRQTIVQGLEFLTYFRNQAPIDDSGMPKERFSAQMPNQSHSTLKIQSTQPQDSAVYLCASSWGSYEQYFGPGTRLTVL.

This clone appeared once. The gene names here belong to mouse. The read ends 1 residue shy of where the CDR3 ends; the end is completed using the germline J gene. The gene calls are TRBV26 and TRBJ2-4; TRBD2 aligns across 8 bases. The V gene's germline CDR1 is KGHPV and CDR2 FQNQEV (reference sequence). V dropped 2 bases and J dropped 7; count of bases not matched to a gene: 5. This CDR3 region has 14 residues. The CDR3 sequence is CASSLTWGADTLYF. The CDR3 DNA, read in part, is TGTGCCAGCAGTCTGACCTGGGGGGCGGACACCTTGTAC.